These 18 T cell receptor beta chains came from one sample sequenced in a study of cytomegalovirus exposure and HLA in healthy donors. PCR involved 60 Vbeta and 13 Jbeta primers. The protocol was immunoSEQ multiplex PCR, while the TCRdb copy is restricted to in-frame clones and leaves out a portion. This listing includes around 100,000 clones. What was sequenced was PBMCs. The receptor source for this set is a man aged 35 to 55 in good health and CMV-seronegative.

The chain recombines TRBV10-3 with TRBJ1-6, with a tentative D call TRBD1 (6 bases). This CDR3 spans 14 amino acids. Trimming pared 3 bases from V and 5 bases from J, leaving 8 bases between. From germline, CDR1 is ENHRY and CDR2 SYGVKD. The CDR3 spells CAISERQDNSPLHF. The CDR3 bases are TGTGCCATCAGTGAACGACAGGATAATTCACCCCTCCACTTT.

The V gene is TRBV9, the J gene TRBJ2-5, with TRBD2 matching 12 bases. The J segment lost 5 bases and the V segment lost 4 bases, leaving 9 bases of the junction unmatched. The germline V gene has CDR1 SGDLS and CDR2 YYNGEE. The CDR3 extends over 16 amino acids. CDR3 bases: TGTGCCAGCAGCCTAGGGCTAGCGGGGGGGCCCGAGACCCAGTACTTC. This encodes CASSLGLAGGPETQYF. The full variable domain, in which reference TRBV9 and TRBJ2-5 provide the parts outside the CDR3, is DSGVTQTPKHLITATGQRVTLRCSPRSGDLSVYWYQQSLDQGLQFLIQYYNGEERAKGNILERFSAQQFPDLHSELNLSSLELGDSALYFCASSLGLAGGPETQYFGPGTRLLVL.

The rearrangement links TRBV6-5 to TRBJ2-2; 10 bases fit TRBD1. V was pared by 5 bases and J by 7 bases, with 4 bases of the junction left unmatched. This CDR3 spans 14 amino acids. Germline V gene data show CDR1 as MNHEY and CDR2 as SVGAGI. CDR3 coding DNA: TGTGCCAGCAGTAGGACAGGGGGAAACGGGGAGCTGTTTTTT. Residues: CASSRTGGNGELFF.

The chain joins TRBV13 to TRBJ1-3; perhaps TRBD1 as D (6 bases). The germline CDR1 and CDR2 sequences are PRHDT and FYEKMQ (reference sequence). The CDR3 totals 16 residues. Between the trimmed V and J ends, which lost 4 bases and 1 base, there was a span of 14 bases. The CDR3 sequence is CASSSDGGASGNTIYF. In DNA form, the CDR3 reads TGTGCCAGCAGCTCCGACGGGGGGGCTTCTGGAAACACCATATATTTT.

This sequence joins TRBV18 and TRBJ2-3; D not certain. CDR1 KGHSH and CDR2 LQKENI come from the germline V gene. With 1 base removed from V and 0 bases from J, the gap between germline ends came to 14 bases. The CDR3 extends over 17 amino acids. CDR3 in amino acids: CASSPLAQQTSTDTQYF. In DNA, the CDR3 is TGTGCCAGCTCACCACTCGCCCAGCAGACTAGCACAGATACGCAGTATTTT.

The chain is built from TRBV27 and TRBJ1-4, with 10 bases fitting TRBD1. The CDR3 contains 15 residues. J lost 5 bases, V lost 5 bases, and 5 bases had no gene match. Germline loops: CDR1 MNHEY, CDR2 SMNVEV (reference sequence). CDR3 protein: CASSTMTGGNEKLFF. CDR3 nucleotide sequence: TGTGCCAGCAGTACAATGACAGGGGGCAATGAAAAACTGTTTTTT. The variable domain in full, completed from reference TRBV27 and TRBJ1-4, reads EAQVTQNPRYLITVTGKKLTVTCSQNMNHEYMSWYRQDPGLGLRQIYYSMNVEVTDKGDVPEGYKVSRKEKRNFPLILESPSPNQTSLYFCASSTMTGGNEKLFFGSGTQLSVL.

The chain combines TRBV30 with TRBJ2-7, with 7 bases identical to TRBD2. Germline loops: CDR1 GTSNPN, CDR2 SVGIG (reference sequence). The CDR3 extends over 13 amino acids. V was clipped by 2 bases and J by 6 bases; unmatched bases: 7. Here the CDR3 reads CAWSPREAGEQYF. As DNA, the CDR3 is TGTGCCTGGAGTCCCCGGGAGGCCGGCGAGCAGTACTTC.

The rearrangement links TRBV28 to TRBJ2-7; 11 positions agree with TRBD1. CDR1 MDHEN and CDR2 SYDVKM come from the germline V gene. The CDR3 spans 17 residues. J gave up 2 bases and V 2 bases, and 8 bases lay outside the gene matches. The CDR3 sequence is CASSLGTGGNLAYEQYF. In nucleotides, the CDR3 is TGTGCCAGCAGTTTAGGGACAGGGGGTAATCTGGCCTACGAGCAGTACTTC. Combining the CDR3 with reference TRBV28 and TRBJ2-7 gives the whole variable domain DVKVTQSSRYLVKRTGEKVFLECVQDMDHENMFWYRQDPGLGLRLIYFSYDVKMKEKGDIPEGYSVSREKKERFSLILESASTNQTSMYLCASSLGTGGNLAYEQYFGPGTRLTVT.

V gene TRBV27 combines with J gene TRBJ2-3, with D hard to call. The CDR3 is made up of 12 amino acids. Deletions cut 4 bases from V and 6 bases from J, with 8 bases between. The germline CDR1 and CDR2 sequences are MNHEY and SMNVEV (reference sequence). CDR3 bases: TGTGCCAGCAGTTCCCCCCTGGATACGCAGTATTTT. This codes for CASSSPLDTQYF.

The chain recombines TRBV4-1 with TRBJ2-6; TRBD2 aligns across 12 bases. The germline V gene encodes CDR1 MGHRA and CDR2 YSYEKL. The ends lost 3 bases at V and 3 bases at J; junction bases unmatched: 6. This CDR3 region has 18 residues. CDR3 protein: CASSHGLAGLVGANVLTF. In nucleotides, the CDR3 is TGCGCCAGCAGCCATGGACTAGCGGGATTGGTTGGGGCCAACGTCCTGACTTTC.

The J gene is TRBJ1-2, the V gene TRBV7-2; TRBD1 might be the D (5 bases). Germline lookup yields CDR1 SGHTA and CDR2 FQGNSA. This CDR3 has 14 amino acids. V lost 5 bases and J lost 5, with 15 bases in between. The CDR3 here is CASSPSQGPYGYTF. The CDR3 nucleotides read TGTGCCAGCAGCCCATCTCAGGGTCCTTATGGCTACACCTTC.

The V and J genes are TRBV4-2 and TRBJ2-1, with 13 bases lining up with TRBD2. Germline V lookup: CDR1 LGHNA, CDR2 YNFKEQ. This CDR3 has 19 residues. Germline trimming cut 4 bases from V and 6 bases from J; bases unmatched to any gene: 15. CDR3 amino acids: CASSPRGLAGRPGVNEQFF. CDR3 sequence (DNA): TGTGCCAGCAGCCCAAGGGGACTAGCGGGGAGGCCGGGCGTCAATGAGCAGTTCTTC.

The V gene is TRBV9, the J gene TRBJ2-5; D ambiguous. This CDR3 is built from 14 residues. V was shortened by 4 bases and J by 2 bases, with 12 bases between the two germline ends. Germline lookup yields CDR1 SGDLS and CDR2 YYNGEE. The CDR3 nucleotides are TGTGCCAGCAGCTTCGAAGCCCATCAAGAGACCCAGTACTTC. It yields the protein CASSFEAHQETQYF.

This rearrangement joins TRBV5-1 to TRBJ2-7; 7 nucleotides agree with TRBD1. There are 13 residues in the CDR3. CDR1 is SGHRS and CDR2 is YFSETQ in the germline V gene. With 6 bases clipped from V and 2 bases from J, the junction kept 5 bases outside the gene matches. The CDR3 spells CASKKTGTYEQYF. The CDR3 DNA reads TGCGCCAGCAAGAAGACAGGGACCTACGAGCAGTACTTC. The full variable domain, its missing parts supplied by reference TRBV5-1 and TRBJ2-7, is KAGVTQTPRYLIKTRGQQVTLSCSPISGHRSVSWYQQTPGQGLQFLFEYFSETQRNKGNFPGRFSGRQFSNSRSEMNVSTLELGDSALYLCASKKTGTYEQYFGPGTRLTVT.

The CDR3 sequence is CASSWGQGGNQPQHF. The CDR3 DNA sequence: TGTGCCAGCAGCTGGGGACAGGGCGGCAATCAGCCCCAGCATTTT. The V call is TRBV7-2, the J call TRBJ1-5, with TRBD1 matching 9 bases. Germline assignment: CDR1 SGHTA and CDR2 FQGNSA. Trimming removed 4 bases from V and 2 bases from J; junction bases left unmatched: 3. The CDR3 consists of 15 residues.

The chain combines TRBV5-1 with TRBJ2-3; perhaps TRBD2 as D (7 bases). V lost 8 bases, J lost 1 base, and 14 bases lay in between. The CDR3 is made up of 14 amino acids. CDR1 SGHRS and CDR2 YFSETQ come from the germline V gene. CDR3 region: CASRGAGGTDTQYF. The CDR3 bases are TGCGCCAGTCGGGGGGCGGGGGGCACAGATACGCAGTATTTT.

The V gene is TRBV7-2, the J gene TRBJ1-2; no clear D gene. This CDR3 has 13 residues. V gave up 4 bases and J gave up 1 base, with 7 bases separating them. Per germline, CDR1 SGHTA and CDR2 FQGNSA. CDR3 protein: CASSSDYNYGYTF. As DNA, the CDR3 is TGTGCCAGCAGCTCCGACTATAACTATGGCTACACCTTC.

The CDR3, as DNA: TGTGCCAGCAGCCAAGCGGGTTCGAGCGGGGGGGCGTATGGGGCCAACGTCCTGACTTTC. Translating gives CASSQAGSSGGAYGANVLTF. This chain uses TRBV14 with TRBJ2-6; 10 nucleotides line up with TRBD2. CDR1 is SGHDN and CDR2 is FVKESK in the germline V gene. This CDR3 has 20 residues. V trimming: 1 base; J trimming: 3 bases; junction bases outside the gene matches: 12.